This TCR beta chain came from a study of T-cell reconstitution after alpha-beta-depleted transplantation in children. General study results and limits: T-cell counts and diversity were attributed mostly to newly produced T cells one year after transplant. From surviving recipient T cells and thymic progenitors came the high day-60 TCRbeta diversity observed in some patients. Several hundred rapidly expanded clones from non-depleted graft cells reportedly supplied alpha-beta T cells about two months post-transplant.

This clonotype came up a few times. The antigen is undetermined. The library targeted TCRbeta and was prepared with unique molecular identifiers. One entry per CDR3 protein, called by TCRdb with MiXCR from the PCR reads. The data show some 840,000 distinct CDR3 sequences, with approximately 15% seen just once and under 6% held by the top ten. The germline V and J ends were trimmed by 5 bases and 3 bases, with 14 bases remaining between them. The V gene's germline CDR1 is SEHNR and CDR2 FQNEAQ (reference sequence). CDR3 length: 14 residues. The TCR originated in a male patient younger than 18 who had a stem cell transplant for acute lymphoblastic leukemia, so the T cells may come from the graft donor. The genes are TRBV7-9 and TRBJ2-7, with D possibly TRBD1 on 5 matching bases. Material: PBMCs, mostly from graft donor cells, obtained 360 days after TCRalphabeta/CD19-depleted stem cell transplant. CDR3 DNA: TGTGCCAGCAGCCCCCAGGGTTTGCTCTACGAGCAGTACTTC. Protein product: CASSPQGLLYEQYF.